This TCR beta chain was sequenced during a study of cytomegalovirus exposure and HLA in healthy donors. In the study overall: As released early, the data held 70 million to 100 million unique TCRs from HLA-typed donors.

Whole-study results and caveats: Later analysis showed TCR association rates varying by HLA locus, highest for DRB1 and lowest for HLA-C.

With regard to this clone: Its specificity is unknown.

This CDR3 region has 14 residues. The V gene lost 2 bases and the J gene lost 13 bases, with 15 bases spanning the gap. Germline V lookup: CDR1 MNHEY, CDR2 SVGAGI. Use of 60 Vbeta and 13 Jbeta primers characterized the PCR. Clones were read by immunoSEQ multiplex PCR, and TCRdb kept only the in-frame ones, dropping some. The sample includes approximately 160,000 clones, approximately 70% of them seen just once. J is TRBJ1-6 and V is TRBV6-5, with unresolved D. What was sequenced was PBMCs. The TCR comes from a woman in her thirties or forties in good health and CMV-seropositive. CDR3 sequence (DNA): TGTGCCAGCAGTTACGGGAGGTTACAGACCCCCCTCCACTTT. This encodes CASSYGRLQTPLHF.